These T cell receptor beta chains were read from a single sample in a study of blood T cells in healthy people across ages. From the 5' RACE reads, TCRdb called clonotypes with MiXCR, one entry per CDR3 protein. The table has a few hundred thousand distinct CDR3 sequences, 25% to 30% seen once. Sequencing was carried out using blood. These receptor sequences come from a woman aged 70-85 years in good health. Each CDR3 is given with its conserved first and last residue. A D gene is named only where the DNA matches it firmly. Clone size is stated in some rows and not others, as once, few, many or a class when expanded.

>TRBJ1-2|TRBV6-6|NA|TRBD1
TGTGCCAGCAGTTACTCGGCCGGGACAGCCTCCGGCTACACCTTC
CASSYSAGTASGYTF
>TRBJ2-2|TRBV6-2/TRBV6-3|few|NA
TGTGCCAGCAGTACCCAGGGGAAGGGGTTTCACACCGGGGAGCTGTTTTTT
CASSTQGKGFHTGELFF
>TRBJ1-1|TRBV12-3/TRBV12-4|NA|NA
TGTGCCAGCAGTAGGGTGCTCCAGAACACTGAAGCTTTCTTT
CASSRVLQNTEAFF
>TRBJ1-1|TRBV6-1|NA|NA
TGTGCCAGCAGTGAAGCAGGAGATGACACTGAAGCTTTCTTT
CASSEAGDDTEAFF
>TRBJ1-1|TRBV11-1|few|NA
TGTGCCAGCAGCTTCCCAGGGACTAACACTGAAGCTTTCTTT
CASSFPGTNTEAFF
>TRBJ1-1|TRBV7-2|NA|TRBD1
TGTGCCAGCAGCATTCGGACAGGGGCGGGCGGCACTGAAGCTTTCTTT
CASSIRTGAGGTEAFF
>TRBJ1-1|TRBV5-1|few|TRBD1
TGCGCCAGCAGCTTGACGACAGGGGAGAACACTGAAGCTTCCTTT
CASSLTTGENTEASF
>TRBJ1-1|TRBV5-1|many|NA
TGCGCCAGCAGCGCCGGATTGAACACTGAAGCTTTCTTT
CASSAGLNTEAFF
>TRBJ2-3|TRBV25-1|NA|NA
TGTGCCAGCAGTGAATATCGGGCGAACGGCGCCGATACGCGGTATTTT
CASSEYRANGADTRYF
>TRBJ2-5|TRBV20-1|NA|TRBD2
TGCAGTGCTAGAGCAGCGGGGAGATTGGAGACCCAGTACTTC
CSARAAGRLETQYF
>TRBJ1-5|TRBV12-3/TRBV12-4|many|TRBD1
TGTGCCAGCAGTAGACAGGGTGGAAATCAGCCCCAGCATTTT
CASSRQGGNQPQHF
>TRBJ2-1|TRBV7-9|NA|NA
TGTGCCAGCAGCAACTTCGGGGACCACTACAATGAGCAGTTCTTC
CASSNFGDHYNEQFF
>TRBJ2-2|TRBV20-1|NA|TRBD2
TGCAGTGCTAAAAGCGGGGGGTCCACCGGGGAGCTGTTTTTT
CSAKSGGSTGELFF
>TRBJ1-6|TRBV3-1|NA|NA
TGTGCCAGCAGCCAAGATGCAGGGGCCTCTAATTCACCCCTCCACTTT
CASSQDAGASNSPLHF
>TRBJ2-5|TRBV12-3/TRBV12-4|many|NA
TGTGCCAGCAGCCGGGACGTTGTGTCTGTGACCCAGTACTTC
CASSRDVVSVTQYF
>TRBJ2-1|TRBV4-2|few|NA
TGTGCCAGCAGCCAAGCCTTTGGAGTCCCAGGAAAAGTCTACAATGAGCAGTTCTTC
CASSQAFGVPGKVYNEQFF
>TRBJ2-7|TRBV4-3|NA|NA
TGCGCCAGCAGCCACGTAGGTCGTGGGCCCGAGCAGTACTTC
CASSHVGRGPEQYF
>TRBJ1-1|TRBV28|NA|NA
TGTGCCAGCAGTTTAGAGGCCAGCGTCACTGAAGCTTCCTTT
CASSLEASVTEASF
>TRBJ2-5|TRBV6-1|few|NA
TGTGCCTGCAGTGACGGGCAGTATGTTCGGGAGACCCAGTACTTC
CACSDGQYVRETQYF
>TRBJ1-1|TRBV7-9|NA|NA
TGTGCCAGCAGCTTAGGAGGGGGTACCACTGAAGCTTTCTTT
CASSLGGGTTEAFF
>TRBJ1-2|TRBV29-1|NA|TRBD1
TGCAGCGTGAGGGACAGGGGATCTAACTATGGCTACACCTTC
CSVRDRGSNYGYTF
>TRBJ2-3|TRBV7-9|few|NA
TGTGCCAGCAGCCACAGGGATTGGGGCACAGATACGCAGTATTTT
CASSHRDWGTDTQYF
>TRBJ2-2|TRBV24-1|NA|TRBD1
TGTGCCACACGGACAGGGGCGGAGACCGGGGAGCTGTTTTTT
CATRTGAETGELFF
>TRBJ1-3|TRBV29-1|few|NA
TGCTCGGCCCGATCTTCTTACTCTGGAAACACCATATATTTT
CSARSSYSGNTIYF
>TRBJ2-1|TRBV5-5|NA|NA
TGTGCCAGCAGCTTGAATAGGGAAGGGTTCTTC
CASSLNREGFF
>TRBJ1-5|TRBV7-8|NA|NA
TGTGCCAGCAGGCTGGGGGCTAGCAATCAGCCCCAGCATTTT
CASRLGASNQPQHF